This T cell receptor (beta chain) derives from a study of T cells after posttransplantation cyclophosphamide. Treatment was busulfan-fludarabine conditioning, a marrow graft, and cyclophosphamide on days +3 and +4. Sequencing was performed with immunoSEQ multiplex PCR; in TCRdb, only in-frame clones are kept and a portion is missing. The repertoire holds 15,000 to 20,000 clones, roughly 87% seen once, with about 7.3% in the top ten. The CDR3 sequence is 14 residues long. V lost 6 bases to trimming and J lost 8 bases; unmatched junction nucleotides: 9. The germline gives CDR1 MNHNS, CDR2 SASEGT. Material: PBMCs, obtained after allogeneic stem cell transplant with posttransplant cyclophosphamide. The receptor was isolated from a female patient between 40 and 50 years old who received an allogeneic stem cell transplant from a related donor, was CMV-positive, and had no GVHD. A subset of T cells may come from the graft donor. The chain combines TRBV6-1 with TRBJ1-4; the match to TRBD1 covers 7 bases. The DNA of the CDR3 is TGTGCCAGCAGCACCGCCGGGACAGCAGAAAAACTGTTTTTT. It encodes CASSTAGTAEKLFF.